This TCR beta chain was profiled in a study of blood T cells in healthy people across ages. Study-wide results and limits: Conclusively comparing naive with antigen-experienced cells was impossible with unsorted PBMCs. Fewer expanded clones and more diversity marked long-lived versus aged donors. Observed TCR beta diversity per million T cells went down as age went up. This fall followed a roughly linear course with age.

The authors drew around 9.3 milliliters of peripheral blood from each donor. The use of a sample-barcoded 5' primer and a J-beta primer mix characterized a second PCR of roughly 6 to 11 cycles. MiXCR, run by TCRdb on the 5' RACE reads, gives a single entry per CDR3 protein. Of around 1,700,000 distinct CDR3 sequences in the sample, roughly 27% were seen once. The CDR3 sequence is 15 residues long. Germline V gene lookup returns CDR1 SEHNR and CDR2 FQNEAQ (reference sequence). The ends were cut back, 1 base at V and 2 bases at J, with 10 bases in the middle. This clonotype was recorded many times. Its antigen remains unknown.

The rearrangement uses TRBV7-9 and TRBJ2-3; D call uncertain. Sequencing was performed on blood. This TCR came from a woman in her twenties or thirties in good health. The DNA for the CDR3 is TGTGCCAGCAGCTTAGTCTCTGGTAACACAGATACGCAGTATTTT. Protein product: CASSLVSGNTDTQYF. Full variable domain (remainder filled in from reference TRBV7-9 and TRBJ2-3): DTGVSQNPRHKITKRGQNVTFRCDPISEHNRLYWYRQTLGQGPEFLTYFQNEAQLEKSRLLSDRFSAERPKGSFSTLEIQRTEQGDSAMYLCASSLVSGNTDTQYFGPGTRLTVL.